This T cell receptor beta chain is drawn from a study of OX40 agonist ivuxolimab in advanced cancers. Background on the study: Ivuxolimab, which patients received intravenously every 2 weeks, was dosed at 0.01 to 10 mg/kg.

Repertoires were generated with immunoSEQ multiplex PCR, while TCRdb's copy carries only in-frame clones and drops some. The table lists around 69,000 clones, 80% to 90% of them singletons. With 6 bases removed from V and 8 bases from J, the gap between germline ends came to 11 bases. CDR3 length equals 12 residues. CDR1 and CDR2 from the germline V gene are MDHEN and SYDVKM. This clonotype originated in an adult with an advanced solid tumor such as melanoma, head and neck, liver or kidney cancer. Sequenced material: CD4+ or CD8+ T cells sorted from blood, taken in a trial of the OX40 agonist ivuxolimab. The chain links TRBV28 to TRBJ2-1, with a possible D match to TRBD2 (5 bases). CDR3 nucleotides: TGTGCCAGCAGGGAGGCGGGCGATGAGCAGTTCTTC. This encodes CASREAGDEQFF.